Presented here are 16 T cell receptor beta chains from one specimen sequenced in a study of blood T cell repertoires in COVID-19. Some clones are missing from TCRdb's copy, which holds only in-frame ones; the method was immunoSEQ multiplex PCR. Among 300,000 to 350,000 clones listed, about 90% were seen once. The sequenced material came from PBMCs or T cells enriched from blood (not recorded which). The receptor set was obtained from a woman between 18 and 29 years old with acute COVID-19.

The V and J genes are TRBV11-2 and TRBJ2-5; weak D call: TRBD2 (6 bases). V was pared by 6 bases and J by 1 base, with 15 bases between. This CDR3 is 15 amino acids long. CDR1 is SGHAT and CDR2 is FQNNGV in the germline V gene. CDR3 nucleotide sequence: TGTGCCAGCAGATCCCCCCGGGACTCCCAAGAGACCCAGTACTTC. Protein product: CASRSPRDSQETQYF.

The chain links TRBV5-6 to TRBJ1-1, with D maybe TRBD1 (5 bases). The germline CDR1 and CDR2 sequences are SGHDT and YYEEEE. This CDR3 spans 14 amino acids. The germline V and J ends were trimmed by 4 bases and 4 bases, with 14 bases remaining between them. The CDR3 DNA follows: TGTGCCAGCAGCCGGGGGGGAAGTCCCACTGAAGCTTTCTTT. This gives the protein CASSRGGSPTEAFF.

This clone was counted once. V and J are TRBV11-3 and TRBJ2-3; D not certain. Germline V CDR1 and CDR2: SGHNT, YENEEA. The germline V and J ends were trimmed by 2 bases and 4 bases, with 7 bases remaining between them. CDR3 size: 13 residues. The DNA for the CDR3 is TGTGCCAGCAGCTTAAACCCGGCAGATACGCAGTATTTT. Its translation is CASSLNPADTQYF.

The rearrangement joins TRBV2 to TRBJ1-4; a possible D gene is TRBD1 (6 bases). The CDR3 sequence is 12 residues long. CDR1 and CDR2 from the germline V gene are SNHLY and FYNNEI. Trimming left V 3 bases short and J 7 bases short, with 6 bases between. The CDR3: CASSEDSEKLFF. Here the CDR3 DNA reads TGTGCCAGCAGTGAGGACAGTGAAAAACTGTTTTTT.

V gene TRBV28 combines with J gene TRBJ1-1, with TRBD1 identical over 10 bases. The germline V gene encodes CDR1 MDHEN and CDR2 SYDVKM. This CDR3 region has 13 residues. The CDR3 loop is CVGAPTGGSEAFF. CDR3 in DNA: TGTGTAGGAGCGCCGACAGGGGGCTCTGAAGCTTTCTTT.

This clone appeared once. This chain connects TRBV9 to TRBJ2-1; maybe TRBD2 (5 bases). Germline V lookup: CDR1 SGDLS, CDR2 YYNGEE. V was cut by 4 bases and J by 12 bases, with 17 bases left in between. The CDR3 covers 13 residues. CDR3 sequence: CASSPETTLVQFF. The CDR3 coding sequence is TGTGCCAGCAGCCCAGAGACTACTTTGGTGCAGTTCTTC.

This clone occurred once. The chain has TRBV14 and TRBJ1-2; 12 nucleotides match TRBD1. V was clipped by 4 bases and J by 8 bases; unmatched bases: 14. Germline V gene data show CDR1 as SGHDN and CDR2 as FVKESK. The CDR3 runs to 17 residues. CDR3 in DNA: TGTGCCAGCAGCCTTCCGGGACAGGGGGCTACTTCCCGCGGCTACACCTTC. Residues: CASSLPGQGATSRGYTF.

This sequence joins TRBV7-2 and TRBJ2-2; TRBD2 agrees at 9 bases. J was trimmed by 8 bases and V by 1 base; bases with no gene match: 8. Per germline, CDR1 SGHTA and CDR2 FQGNSA. CDR3 length: 16 amino acids. CDR3 in amino acids: CASSLVWVAGDGELFF. The DNA of the CDR3 is TGTGCCAGCAGCTTAGTGTGGGTAGCGGGAGATGGGGAGCTGTTTTTT.

The rearrangement uses TRBV28 and TRBJ2-3; 7 nucleotides align to TRBD1. From germline, CDR1 is MDHEN and CDR2 SYDVKM. With 4 bases clipped from V and 2 bases from J, the junction kept 6 bases outside the gene matches. The CDR3 has 15 amino acids. CDR3 sequence (DNA): TGTGCCAGCAGTTCTGGGACAGATTACACAGATACGCAGTATTTT. Translation gives CASSSGTDYTDTQYF.

This clone was seen a single time. The J gene is TRBJ1-5, the V gene TRBV24-1; TRBD1 might be the D (5 bases). Germline V gene data show CDR1 as KGHDR and CDR2 as SFDVKD. This CDR3 has 12 amino acids. The V end lost 7 bases, the J end lost 5 bases, and 8 bases lay between the germline ends. CDR3 sequence reads: CATSEQDQPQHF. As DNA, the CDR3 is TGTGCCACCAGCGAACAGGATCAGCCCCAGCATTTT.

This chain uses TRBV5-6 with TRBJ1-2, with D possibly matching TRBD1 (5 bases). Germline V gene sequence: CDR1 SGHDT, CDR2 YYEEEE. V lost 4 bases and J 5 bases, leaving 15 bases between the germline ends. The CDR3 is 14 amino acids. CDR3 DNA: TGTGCCAGCAGCCATCAGGGTTACCGGTATGGCTACACCTTC. Translated, it gives CASSHQGYRYGYTF.

V is TRBV30 and J is TRBJ2-1; TRBD2 matches at 14 bases. J lost 1 base, V lost 2 bases, and 7 bases had no gene match. This CDR3 spans 18 amino acids. Germline loops: CDR1 GTSNPN, CDR2 SVGIG (reference sequence). The CDR3 bases are TGTGCCTGGAGTTACGTACGGACTAGCGGGAGGTCCTACAATGAGCAGTTCTTC. Translation gives CAWSYVRTSGRSYNEQFF.

The chain recombines TRBV28 with TRBJ1-4; 7 nucleotides align to TRBD1. The ends lost 3 bases at V and 5 bases at J; junction bases unmatched: 3. Germline loops: CDR1 MDHEN, CDR2 SYDVKM. The CDR3 extends over 14 amino acids. The CDR3 reads CASSLEQGNEKLFF. For the CDR3, the DNA is TGTGCCAGCAGTTTGGAACAGGGGAATGAAAAACTGTTTTTT.

The rearrangement joins TRBV28 to TRBJ2-7; 9 bases are a match to TRBD2. V lost 0 bases to trimming and J lost 4 bases; unmatched junction nucleotides: 4. Germline CDR1 is MDHEN and CDR2 is SYDVKM. This CDR3 region has 15 residues. DNA for the CDR3: TGTGCCAGCAGTTTATGGAGCGGGAGGCCATACGAGCAGTACTTC. Amino acids: CASSLWSGRPYEQYF.

This CDR3 reads CASRIGGSSPLHF. The CDR3, as DNA: TGTGCCAGCAGAATAGGGGGCTCTTCACCCCTCCACTTT. V is TRBV28 and J is TRBJ1-6; 7 bases are a match to TRBD1. Trimming removed 6 bases from V and 9 bases from J; junction bases left unmatched: 5. The CDR3 sequence is 13 residues long. Germline-derived CDR1 and CDR2 are MDHEN and SYDVKM.

This chain connects TRBV27 to TRBJ1-5; tentatively, D is TRBD1 (5 bases). The CDR3 is 15 amino acids. The V end was cut by 4 bases, the J end by 6 bases, with 16 bases between. Germline V gives CDR1 MNHEY, CDR2 SMNVEV (reference sequence). In DNA form, the CDR3 reads TGTGCCAGCAGTTCCTACAGGCGGGAAGGTCAGCCCCAGCATTTT. It specifies CASSSYRREGQPQHF.